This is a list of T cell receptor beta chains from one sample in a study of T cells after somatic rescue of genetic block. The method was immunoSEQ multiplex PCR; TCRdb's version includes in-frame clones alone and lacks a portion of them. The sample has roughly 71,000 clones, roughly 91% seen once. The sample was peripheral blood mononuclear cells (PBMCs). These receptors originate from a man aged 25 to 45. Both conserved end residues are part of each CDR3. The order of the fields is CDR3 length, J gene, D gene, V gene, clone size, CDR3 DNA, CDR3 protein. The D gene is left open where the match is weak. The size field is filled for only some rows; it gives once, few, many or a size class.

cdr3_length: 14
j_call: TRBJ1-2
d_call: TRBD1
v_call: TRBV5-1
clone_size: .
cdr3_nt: TGCGCCAGCAGCGGCACTCCGGGACAGGGCGCCTACACCTTC
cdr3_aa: CASSGTPGQGAYTF

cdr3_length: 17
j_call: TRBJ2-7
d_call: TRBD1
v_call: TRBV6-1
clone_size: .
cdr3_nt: TGTGCCAGCAGTGAAACGGTCCCCGGGACAGGGTCCTACGAGCAGTACTTC
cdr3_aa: CASSETVPGTGSYEQYF

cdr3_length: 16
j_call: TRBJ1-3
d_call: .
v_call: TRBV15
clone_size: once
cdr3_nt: TGTGCCACCAGCAGAGTGGGGGGGGCCTCTGGAAACACCATATATTTT
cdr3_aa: CATSRVGGASGNTIYF

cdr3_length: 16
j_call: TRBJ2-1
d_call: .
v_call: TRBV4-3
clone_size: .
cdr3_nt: TGCGCCAGCAGCCAAGATCTCGTACCCCCGGGCAATGAGCAGTTCTTC
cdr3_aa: CASSQDLVPPGNEQFF

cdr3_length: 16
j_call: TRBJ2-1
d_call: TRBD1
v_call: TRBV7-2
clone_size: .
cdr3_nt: TGTGCCAGCAGCTTCGACAGGGGGCAGGCTTACAATGAGCAGTTCTTC
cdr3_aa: CASSFDRGQAYNEQFF

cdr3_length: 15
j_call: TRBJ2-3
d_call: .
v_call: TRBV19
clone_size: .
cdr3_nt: TGTGCCAGTAGTCGAACGGCACGGGGTTCTGATACGCAGTATTTT
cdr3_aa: CASSRTARGSDTQYF

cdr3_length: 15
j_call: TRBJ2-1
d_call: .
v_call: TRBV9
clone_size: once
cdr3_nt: TGTGCCAGCAGCGTAGAGGGCTCTGCTTACAATGAGCAGTTCTTC
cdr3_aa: CASSVEGSAYNEQFF

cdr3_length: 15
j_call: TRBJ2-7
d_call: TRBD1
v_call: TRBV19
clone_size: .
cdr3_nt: TGTGCCAGTAGTATGAAGGGACAGGGGGCCATCGAGCAGTACTTC
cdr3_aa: CASSMKGQGAIEQYF

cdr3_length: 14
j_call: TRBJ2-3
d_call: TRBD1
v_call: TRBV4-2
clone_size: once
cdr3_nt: TGTGCCAGCAGCCGGACAGGGTCAACAGATACGCAGTATTTT
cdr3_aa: CASSRTGSTDTQYF

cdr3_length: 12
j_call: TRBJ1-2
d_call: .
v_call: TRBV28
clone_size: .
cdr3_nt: TGTGCCAGTGGACAGCCGAACTATGGCTACACCTTC
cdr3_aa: CASGQPNYGYTF

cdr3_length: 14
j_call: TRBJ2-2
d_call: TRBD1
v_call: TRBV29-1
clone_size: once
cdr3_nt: TGCAGCGGCCGTGACAGGGGGAACACCGGGGAGCTGTTTTTT
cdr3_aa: CSGRDRGNTGELFF

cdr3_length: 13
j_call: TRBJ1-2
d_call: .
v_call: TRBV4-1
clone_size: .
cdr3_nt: TGCGCCAGCGCAGGGTTTGCTAACTATGGCTACACCTTC
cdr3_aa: CASAGFANYGYTF

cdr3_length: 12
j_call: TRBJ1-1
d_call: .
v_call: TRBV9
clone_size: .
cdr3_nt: TGTGCCAGCAGCGACCCGGGGGGGAGGGCTTTCTTT
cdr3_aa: CASSDPGGRAFF

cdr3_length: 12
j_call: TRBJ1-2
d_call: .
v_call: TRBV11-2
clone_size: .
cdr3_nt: TGTGCCAGCAGCCACTCTAACTATGGCTACACCTTC
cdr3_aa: CASSHSNYGYTF

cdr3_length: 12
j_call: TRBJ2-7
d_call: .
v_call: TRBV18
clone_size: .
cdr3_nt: TGTGCCAGCTCCCCCGAGGGTGGGGTGCAGTACTTC
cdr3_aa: CASSPEGGVQYF

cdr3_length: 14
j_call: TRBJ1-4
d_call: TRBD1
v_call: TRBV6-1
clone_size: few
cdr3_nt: TGTGCCAGCAGTGAAGGACAGGGGGGGGAAAAACTGTTTTTT
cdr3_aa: CASSEGQGGEKLFF